This T cell receptor beta chain was found in a study of T-cell memory formation after mild COVID-19 (dated by TCRdb to 2020 to 2022). Looking at the study overall: Most TCR sequence clusters were specific to one of the two donors. In a couple of donors, T-cell clones that expanded and contracted after mild COVID-19 were tracked by sequencing TCRalpha and TCRbeta repertoires over time. Two young, previously healthy adult volunteers made up the cohort, one male and one female. The paper's findings and limits, for the study overall: Balanced CD4/CD8 phenotypes were observed for clones contracting from day 15 to 85, whereas a bias towards CD4+ was observed for a second wave of clones expanding from day 15 to 37. The study covered only a couple of mild cases, and larger cohorts including severe cases with pre-infection samples were considered necessary. SARS-CoV-2 specificity was not confirmed for the second-wave clones peaking on day 37. Contracting CD4+ clones were found mainly in CM and EM memory subsets, while CD8+ clones were enriched in EMRA. The detection of some responding clones in pre-infection memory suggests that pre-existing cross-reactive memory T cells joined the SARS-CoV-2 response.

This clonotype was seen a handful of times. This receptor's antigen is unknown. Per-base quality was not reported, and no clone a single base away is much larger than it. Ficoll-Paque density gradient centrifugation was the method used to isolate PBMCs. The instrument was an Illumina NovaSeq 6000. TCRalpha and TCRbeta cDNA libraries were constructed by 5'RACE with constant-segment primers, with sample barcodes and unique molecular identifiers being introduced. Trizol reagent was used to extract RNA from every sample. Library amplification was performed in two PCR steps, and a second sample barcode and Illumina TruSeq adapters were introduced in the second step. The libraries were sequenced on an Illumina NovaSeq using 2 x 150 bp paired-end reads. The authors processed their data as follows. Demultiplexing of reads and collapsing into UMI-guided consensus sequences were performed with migec v1.2.7. With mixcr v2.1.11, UMI consensuses were aligned to TRA and TRB V and J templates and assembled into clonotypes. Clonotypes were classified as expanded or contracted when called significant by both edgeR and NoisET, with noise models trained on biological replicates. For edgeR calls, a false discovery rate-adjusted p below 0.01 and a log2 fold-change threshold of 1 were applied. PCA with hierarchical clustering of max-normalized trajectories of the 1000 most abundant clonotypes was used as exploratory dynamics analysis. Each responding clone was given a CD4 or CD8 phenotype based on the CD4+ and CD8+ repertoires, which had been sequenced separately. Using fastp at Q25 and MiXCR, TCRdb reprocessed the public reads and kept productive beta chains. A single entry per CDR3 protein holds the most common genes and DNA from its merged rows. Clone size and V and J calls follow TCRdb, not the original study. The table for this sample lists about 180,000 distinct CDR3 sequences; 16% of them were counted only once. In total, the top ten clones hold about 2.1% of the sample.

The specimen sequenced was PBMCs or a T cell subset sorted from them (not recorded which). This sequence was found in an adult woman who had mild COVID-19 (a few samples of this study predate the infection). The sample titles of this study are shuffled in the database, so cell type and time point are left out; the donor was told from shared clones.

The sequence in DNA is TGTGCCAGCTCACCACTCCCTCCGGGGACAGGGTCCTCTGGAAACACCATATATTTT. It codes for CASSPLPPGTGSSGNTIYF. Here the chain combines TRBV18 and TRBJ1-3; TRBD1 agrees with 9 junctional bases. Via the germline V gene, CDR1 is KGHSH and CDR2 LQKENI. The CDR3 holds 19 amino acids from the cysteine to the phenylalanine. Solely the CDR3 DNA is kept, with 57 bases framed from the first base. From V the trimming removes 1 base and from J it removes 0 bases, while the gene matches leave 10 bases of the junction unaccounted for.